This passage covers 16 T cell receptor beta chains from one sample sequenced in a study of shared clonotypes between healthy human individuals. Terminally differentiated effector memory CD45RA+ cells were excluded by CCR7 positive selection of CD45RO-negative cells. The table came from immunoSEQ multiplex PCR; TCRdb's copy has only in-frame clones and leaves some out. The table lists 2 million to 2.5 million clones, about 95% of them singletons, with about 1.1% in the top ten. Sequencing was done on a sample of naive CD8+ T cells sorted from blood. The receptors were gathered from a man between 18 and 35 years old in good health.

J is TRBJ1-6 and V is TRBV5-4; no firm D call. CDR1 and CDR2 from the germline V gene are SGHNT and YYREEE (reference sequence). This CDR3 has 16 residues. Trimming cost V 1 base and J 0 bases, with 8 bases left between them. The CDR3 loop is CASSLLASSYNSPLHF. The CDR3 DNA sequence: TGTGCCAGCAGCTTGTTGGCGAGCTCCTATAATTCACCCCTCCACTTT. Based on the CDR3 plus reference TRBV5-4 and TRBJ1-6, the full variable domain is ETGVTQSPTHLIKTRGQQVTLRCSSQSGHNTVSWYQQALGQGPQFIFQYYREEENGRGNFPPRFSGLQFPNYSSELNVNALELDDSALYLCASSLLASSYNSPLHFGNGTRLTVT.

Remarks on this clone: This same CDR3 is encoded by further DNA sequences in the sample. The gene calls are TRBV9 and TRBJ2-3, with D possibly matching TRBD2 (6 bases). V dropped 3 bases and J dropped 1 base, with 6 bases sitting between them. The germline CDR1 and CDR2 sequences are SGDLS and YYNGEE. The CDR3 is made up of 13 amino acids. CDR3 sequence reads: CASSGEGTDTQYF. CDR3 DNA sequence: TGTGCCAGCAGCGGGGAGGGCACAGATACGCAGTATTTT.

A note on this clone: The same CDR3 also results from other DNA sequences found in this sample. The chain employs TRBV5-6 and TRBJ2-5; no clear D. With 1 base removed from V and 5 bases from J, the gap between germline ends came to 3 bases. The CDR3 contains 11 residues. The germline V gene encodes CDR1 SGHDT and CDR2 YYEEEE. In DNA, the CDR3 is TGTGCCAGCAGCTTGCTTGAGACCCAGTACTTC. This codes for CASSLLETQYF.

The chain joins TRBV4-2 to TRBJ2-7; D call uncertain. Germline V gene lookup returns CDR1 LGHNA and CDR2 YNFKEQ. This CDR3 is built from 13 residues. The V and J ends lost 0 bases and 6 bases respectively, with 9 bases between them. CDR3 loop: CASSQERGTEQYF. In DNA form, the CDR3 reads TGTGCCAGCAGCCAAGAACGTGGTACCGAGCAGTACTTC.

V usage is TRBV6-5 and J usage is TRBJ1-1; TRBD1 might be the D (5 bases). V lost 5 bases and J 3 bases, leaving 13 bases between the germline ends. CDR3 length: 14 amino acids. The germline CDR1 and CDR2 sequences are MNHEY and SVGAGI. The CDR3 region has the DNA TGTGCCAGCAGTCCCCAGGGCCTCTACACTGAAGCTTTCTTT. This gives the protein CASSPQGLYTEAFF.

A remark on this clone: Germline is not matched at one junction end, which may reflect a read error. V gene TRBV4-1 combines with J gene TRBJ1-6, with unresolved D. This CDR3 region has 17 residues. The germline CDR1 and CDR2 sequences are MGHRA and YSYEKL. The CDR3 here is CASSKEIGTSYNSPLHF. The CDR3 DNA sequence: TGCGCCAGCAGCAAAGAGATTGGAACCTCCTATAATTCACCCCTCCACTTT.

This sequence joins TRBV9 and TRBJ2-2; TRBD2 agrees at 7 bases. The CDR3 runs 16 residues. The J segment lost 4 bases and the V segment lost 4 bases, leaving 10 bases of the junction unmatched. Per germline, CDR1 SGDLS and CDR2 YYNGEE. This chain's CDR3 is CASSYSLAGATGELFF. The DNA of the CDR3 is TGTGCCAGCAGCTACTCTCTGGCGGGAGCCACCGGGGAGCTGTTTTTT.

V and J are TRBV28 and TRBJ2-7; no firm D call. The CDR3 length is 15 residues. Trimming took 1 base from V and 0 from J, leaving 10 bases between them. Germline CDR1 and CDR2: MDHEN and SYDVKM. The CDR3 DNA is TGTGCCAGCAGTTTATTAGGCAGGCTCTCCTACGAGCAGTACTTC. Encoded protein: CASSLLGRLSYEQYF.

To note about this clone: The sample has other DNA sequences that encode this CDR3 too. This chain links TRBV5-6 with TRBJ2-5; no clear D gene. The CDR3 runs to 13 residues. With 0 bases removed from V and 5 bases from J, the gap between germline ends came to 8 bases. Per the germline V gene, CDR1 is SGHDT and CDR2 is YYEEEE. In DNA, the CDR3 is TGTGCCAGCAGCTTGGTTTCCCAGGAGACCCAGTACTTC. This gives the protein CASSLVSQETQYF. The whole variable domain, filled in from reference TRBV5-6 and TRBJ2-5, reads DAGVTQSPTHLIKTRGQQVTLRCSPKSGHDTVSWYQQALGQGPQFIFQYYEEEERQRGNFPDRFSGHQFPNYSSELNVNALLLGDSALYLCASSLVSQETQYFGPGTRLLVL.

CDR3 protein: CASSLLGGRGTDTQYF. CDR3 coding DNA: TGTGCCAGCAGCCTGCTTGGCGGGAGGGGGACAGATACGCAGTATTTT. V and J are TRBV9 and TRBJ2-3; TRBD2 matches at 9 bases. Germline assignment: CDR1 SGDLS and CDR2 YYNGEE. The CDR3 length is 16 residues. Unmatched junction bases numbered 9, after V lost 4 bases and J lost 3 bases. The full variable domain, with the rest looked up from reference TRBV9 and TRBJ2-3, is DSGVTQTPKHLITATGQRVTLRCSPRSGDLSVYWYQQSLDQGLQFLIQYYNGEERAKGNILERFSAQQFPDLHSELNLSSLELGDSALYFCASSLLGGRGTDTQYFGPGTRLTVL.

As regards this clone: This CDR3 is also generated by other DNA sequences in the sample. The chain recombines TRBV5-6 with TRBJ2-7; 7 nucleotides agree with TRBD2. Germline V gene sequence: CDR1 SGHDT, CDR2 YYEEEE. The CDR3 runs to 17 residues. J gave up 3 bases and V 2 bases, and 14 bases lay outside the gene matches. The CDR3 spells CASSLGLAGEWYYEQYF. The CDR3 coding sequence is TGTGCCAGCAGCTTAGGACTGGCGGGAGAGTGGTACTACGAGCAGTACTTC.

The CDR3 spells CATSTITSGSTDTQYF. CDR3 bases: TGTGCCACCAGTACCATAACTAGCGGGAGCACAGATACGCAGTATTTT. This chain links TRBV15 with TRBJ2-3; 9 bases match TRBD2. V gave up 6 bases and J gave up 0 bases; unmatched junction bases: 7. The length of the CDR3 is 16 residues. Germline V gene sequence: CDR1 LNHNV, CDR2 YYDKDF (reference sequence).

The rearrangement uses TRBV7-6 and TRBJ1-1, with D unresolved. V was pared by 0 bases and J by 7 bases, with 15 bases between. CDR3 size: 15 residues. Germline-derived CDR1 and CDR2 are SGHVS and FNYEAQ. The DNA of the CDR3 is TGTGCCAGCAGCTTAGCGTTCCGGGATCGAAATGAAGCTTTCTTT. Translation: CASSLAFRDRNEAFF. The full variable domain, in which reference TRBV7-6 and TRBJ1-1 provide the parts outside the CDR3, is GAGVSQSPRYKVTKRGQDVALRCDPISGHVSLYWYRQALGQGPEFLTYFNYEAQQDKSGLPNDRFSAERPEGSISTLTIQRTEQRDSAMYRCASSLAFRDRNEAFFGQGTRLTVV.

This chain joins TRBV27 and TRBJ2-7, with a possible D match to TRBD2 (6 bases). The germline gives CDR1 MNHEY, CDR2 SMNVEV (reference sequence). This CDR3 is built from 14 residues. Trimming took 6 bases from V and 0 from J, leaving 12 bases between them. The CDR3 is CASRSRTNSYEQYF. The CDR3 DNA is TGTGCCAGCAGGTCCCGGACTAACTCCTACGAGCAGTACTTC.

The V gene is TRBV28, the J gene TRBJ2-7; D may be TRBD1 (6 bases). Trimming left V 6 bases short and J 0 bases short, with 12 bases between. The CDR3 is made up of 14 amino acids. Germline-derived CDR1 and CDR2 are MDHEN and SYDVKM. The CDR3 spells CASRYAQGSYEQYF. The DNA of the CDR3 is TGTGCCAGCAGGTACGCACAGGGCTCCTACGAGCAGTACTTC.

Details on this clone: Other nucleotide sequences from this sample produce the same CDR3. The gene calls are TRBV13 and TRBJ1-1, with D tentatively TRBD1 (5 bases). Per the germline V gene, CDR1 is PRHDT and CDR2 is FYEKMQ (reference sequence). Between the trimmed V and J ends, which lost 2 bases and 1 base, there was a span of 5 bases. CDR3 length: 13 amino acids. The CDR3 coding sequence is TGTGCCAGCAGCTTAACAGGGAACACTGAAGCTTTCTTT. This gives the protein CASSLTGNTEAFF.